This T cell receptor (beta chain) was retrieved from a study of blood T cell repertoires in COVID-19. Overall study: T cells, B-cell-depleted T cells, or PBMCs supplied cDNA or gDNA.

The data were produced by immunoSEQ multiplex PCR, yet TCRdb's version contains in-frame clones alone and is incomplete. Among some 180,000 clones listed, roughly three quarters were seen once. The length of the CDR3 is 15 residues. Germline V gene lookup returns CDR1 SGHTA and CDR2 FQGNSA. The J segment lost 7 bases and the V segment lost 0 bases, leaving 1 base of the junction unmatched. The specimen was peripheral blood. The receptor was isolated from a woman aged 45-59 years with active or convalescent COVID-19. This chain uses TRBV7-2 with TRBJ2-2; 11 bases align to TRBD2. Written as DNA, the CDR3 is TGTGCCAGCAGCTTAGCTAGCGGGAGGGTCGGGGAGCTGTTTTTT. Its protein is CASSLASGRVGELFF.